The sequence of this TCR beta chain was determined in a study of cytomegalovirus exposure and HLA in healthy donors. Study-wide results and limits: It is likely that the observed cluster of highly shared sequence variants was a sequencing artifact.

This clone was observed a few times. The antigen remains undetermined. PCR involved 60 Vbeta and 13 Jbeta primers. The repertoire was sequenced with immunoSEQ multiplex PCR; TCRdb's copy has only in-frame clones and lacks some. The table has about 270,000 clones, under 80% seen once. Per germline, CDR1 LNHDA and CDR2 SQIVND (reference sequence). The CDR3 runs 14 residues. Trimming pared 6 bases from V and 1 base from J, leaving 12 bases between. The chain employs TRBV19 and TRBJ1-2; D possibly corresponds to TRBD1 (5 bases). Sequencing was performed on PBMCs. The TCR sequence derives from a female donor in good health and CMV-seronegative. This CDR3 reads CASRSLDSNYGYTF. The CDR3, as DNA: TGTGCCAGTAGATCCCTTGACAGTAACTATGGCTACACCTTC. The variable domain in full, with the rest retrieved from reference TRBV19 and TRBJ1-2, is DGGITQSPKYLFRKEGQNVTLSCEQNLNHDAMYWYRQDPGQGLRLIYYSQIVNDFQKGDIAEGYSVSREKKESFPLTVTSAQKNPTAFYLCASRSLDSNYGYTFGSGTRLTVV.